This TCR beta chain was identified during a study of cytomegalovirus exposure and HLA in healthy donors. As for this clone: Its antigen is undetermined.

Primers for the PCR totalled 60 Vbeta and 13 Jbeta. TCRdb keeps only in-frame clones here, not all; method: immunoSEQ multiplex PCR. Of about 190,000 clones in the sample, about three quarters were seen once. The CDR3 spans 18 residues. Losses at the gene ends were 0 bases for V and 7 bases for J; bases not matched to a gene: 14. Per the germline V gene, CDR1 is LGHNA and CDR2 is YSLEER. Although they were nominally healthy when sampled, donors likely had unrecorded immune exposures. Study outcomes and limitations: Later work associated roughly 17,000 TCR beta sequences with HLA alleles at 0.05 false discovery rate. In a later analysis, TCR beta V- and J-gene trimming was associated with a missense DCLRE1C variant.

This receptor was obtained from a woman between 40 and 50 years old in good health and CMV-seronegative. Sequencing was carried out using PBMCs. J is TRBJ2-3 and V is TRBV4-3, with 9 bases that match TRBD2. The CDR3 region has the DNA TGCGCCAGCAGCCAAGATGAGGCGAGGGCGGGAGGGCTCTATACGCAGTATTTT. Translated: CASSQDEARAGGLYTQYF.